This TCR beta chain was recorded in a study of blood T cell repertoires in COVID-19. A remark on this clone: The junction differs from germline at one of its ends, possibly a read error.

In the original processing: By means of reference gene primer amplification, nucleated cell counts were estimated. The protocol was immunoSEQ multiplex PCR, while the TCRdb copy is restricted to in-frame clones and leaves out a portion. The V and J calls and clone size were taken over from that table, and D and trimming were inferred from the DNA. The sample consists of under 200,000 clones, approximately 91% of them appearing once. CDR1 ENHRY and CDR2 SYGVKD come from the germline V gene. This CDR3 contains 16 residues. Sequencing was carried out using peripheral blood. V usage is TRBV10-3 and J usage is TRBJ1-2, with 8 nucleotides matching TRBD1. This sequence originates from a young man with acute or convalescent COVID-19. CDR3 region: CAISESITPLSQGEYF. The CDR3 region has the DNA TGTGCCATCAGTGAGTCGATAACCCCTCTCTCACAGGGGGAGTACTTC.